The 24 T cell receptor beta chains in this list originate from one sample, sequenced in a study of OX40 agonist ivuxolimab in advanced cancers. Some clones are missing from TCRdb's copy, which holds only in-frame ones; the method was immunoSEQ multiplex PCR. The data show some 87,000 clones, 90% seen once. This specimen was CD4+ or CD8+ T cells sorted from blood, taken in a trial of the OX40 agonist ivuxolimab. These receptors all come from an adult with an advanced solid tumor such as melanoma, head and neck, liver or kidney cancer.

The chain is built from TRBV29-1 and TRBJ2-5; 10 positions agree with TRBD1. This CDR3 spans 14 amino acids. With V trimmed by 7 bases and J by 7 bases, 12 bases remained unmatched. CDR1 and CDR2 (germline): SQVTM, ANQGSEA. CDR3 DNA sequence: TGCAGCGCCCCTTGGGGACAGGGGCGCGGGACCCAGTACTTC. Its protein product is CSAPWGQGRGTQYF.

V and J are TRBV9 and TRBJ1-2, with 12 bases fitting TRBD1. The CDR3 runs to 15 residues. Germline trimming cut 4 bases from V and 4 bases from J; bases unmatched to any gene: 5. Germline-derived CDR1 and CDR2 are SGDLS and YYNGEE. The CDR3 bases are TGTGCCAGCAGCACGGGACAGGGGGCCTTCTATGGCTACACCTTC. This sequence encodes CASSTGQGAFYGYTF. The full variable domain, rest sourced from reference TRBV9 and TRBJ1-2, is DSGVTQTPKHLITATGQRVTLRCSPRSGDLSVYWYQQSLDQGLQFLIQYYNGEERAKGNILERFSAQQFPDLHSELNLSSLELGDSALYFCASSTGQGAFYGYTFGSGTRLTVV.

On this clone itself: The same CDR3 can be traced to other DNA sequences in this sample. The chain couples TRBV6-1 to TRBJ2-7, with D hard to call. The CDR3 is 11 residues long. Germline CDR1 reads MNHNS; CDR2 reads SASEGT. V was trimmed by 5 bases and J by 3 bases, leaving 5 bases between them. Here the CDR3 DNA reads TGTGCCAGCAGTACCCTCTACGAGCAGTACTTC. Protein sequence: CASSTLYEQYF.

This chain links TRBV19 with TRBJ1-3; D possibly corresponds to TRBD1 (6 bases). The CDR3 has 14 amino acids. Trimming left V 3 bases short and J 0 bases short, with 6 bases between. Germline-derived CDR1 and CDR2 are LNHDA and SQIVND (reference sequence). The CDR3 is CASSMTGSGNTIYF. CDR3 coding DNA: TGTGCCAGTAGTATGACAGGCTCTGGAAACACCATATATTTT.

This clone was detected a few times. This chain connects TRBV19 to TRBJ2-7; TRBD2 aligns across 11 bases. J was trimmed by 2 bases and V by 7 bases; bases with no gene match: 7. Germline V gives CDR1 LNHDA, CDR2 SQIVND (reference sequence). This CDR3 has 15 amino acids. CDR3 nucleotides: TGTGCCAGTACCGATAGCGGGAGGGCCCCCTACGAGCAGTACTTC. Translated: CASTDSGRAPYEQYF.

The chain couples TRBV11-2 to TRBJ2-1; D is unresolved. CDR3 size: 13 residues. Germline CDR1 and CDR2: SGHAT and FQNNGV. V was shortened by 0 bases and J by 8 bases, with 8 bases between the two germline ends. As DNA, the CDR3 is TGTGCCAGCAGCTTAGACCCCTTCGATGAGCAGTTCTTC. As protein: CASSLDPFDEQFF.

In this sample, this clone turned up once. This chain joins TRBV5-1 and TRBJ2-7, with 13 bases matching TRBD2. The CDR3 sequence is 15 residues long. Germline CDR1 is SGHRS and CDR2 is YFSETQ. V was clipped by 3 bases and J by 6 bases; unmatched bases: 6. The CDR3 spells CASSWGTSGTGEQYF. DNA of the CDR3: TGCGCCAGCAGCTGGGGGACTAGCGGGACGGGCGAGCAGTACTTC.

The gene calls are TRBV19 and TRBJ1-5; possible D gene TRBD1, 5 bases. With 5 bases removed from V and 4 bases from J, the gap between germline ends came to 24 bases. The CDR3 consists of 18 residues. CDR1 is LNHDA and CDR2 is SQIVND in the germline V gene (reference sequence). The CDR3 is CASSPSGEHARVNQPQHF. CDR3 in DNA: TGTGCCAGTAGTCCCTCCGGGGAGCACGCCAGGGTTAATCAGCCCCAGCATTTT.

V gene TRBV7-8 combines with J gene TRBJ2-7; 8 positions match TRBD2. CDR3 length: 17 amino acids. The V gene's germline CDR1 is SGHVS and CDR2 FQNEAQ. The ends lost 5 bases at V and 0 bases at J; junction bases unmatched: 12. The CDR3 nucleotides read TGTGCCAGCAGCATCGCCCCCGGGACTAGATCCTCCTACGAGCAGTACTTC. It is translated as CASSIAPGTRSSYEQYF.

This clone was seen a handful of times. The chain couples TRBV28 to TRBJ2-1; 7 bases are a match to TRBD1. CDR3 length equals 18 residues. V was clipped by 6 bases and J by 7 bases; unmatched bases: 21. CDR1 and CDR2 (germline): MDHEN, SYDVKM. The CDR3 DNA reads as TGTGCCAGCAGCTATCGGACAGGCCGCCGCCTTACGTCAAATGAGCAGTTCTTC. Its protein is CASSYRTGRRLTSNEQFF.

This rearrangement joins TRBV7-3 to TRBJ2-1, with 16 bases aligning to TRBD2. This CDR3 is built from 19 residues. Germline CDR1 SGHTA, CDR2 FQGTGA. V trimming: 2 bases; J trimming: 6 bases; junction bases outside the gene matches: 10. The CDR3 nucleotides read TGTGCCAGCAGCTTAGATCCGGGACTAGCGGGAGGGTACGGCAATGAGCAGTTCTTC. Translation gives CASSLDPGLAGGYGNEQFF. The variable domain in full, completed from reference TRBV7-3 and TRBJ2-1, reads GAGVSQTPSNKVTEKGKYVELRCDPISGHTALYWYRQSLGQGPEFLIYFQGTGAADDSGLPNDRFFAVRPEGSVSTLKIQRTERGDSAVYLCASSLDPGLAGGYGNEQFFGPGTRLTVL.

Concerning this clone itself: Relative to the germline gene, one junction end is altered; a read error may explain this. V usage is TRBV11-3 and J usage is TRBJ1-3; D is possibly TRBD1 (5 bases). CDR3 size: 11 residues. Germline values: CDR1 SGHNT, CDR2 YENEEA. CDR3 residues: CASSLGEAIYF. The DNA for the CDR3 is TGTGCCAGCAGTTTAGGGGAGGCCATATATTTT.

This clone was detected once. The V gene is TRBV6-7, the J gene TRBJ1-2; D is uncertain. TRBV6-7 is classed as an ORF, of uncertain function. V was clipped by 6 bases and J by 4 bases, with 15 bases between them. CDR3 size: 14 residues. The CDR3: CASSLGSPSYGYTF. CDR3 nucleotide sequence: TGTGCCAGCAGCTTAGGGAGCCCTAGCTATGGCTACACCTTC.

The chain couples TRBV29-1 to TRBJ2-1; TRBD2 matches 7 bases. The CDR3 consists of 14 residues. With V trimmed by 1 base and J by 9 bases, 9 bases remained unmatched. Germline CDR1 is SQVTM and CDR2 is ANQGSEA. The CDR3: CSVEVRREHGEQFF. The DNA for the CDR3 is TGCAGCGTTGAAGTACGGCGGGAGCACGGTGAGCAGTTCTTC.

V is TRBV2 and J is TRBJ1-1; 12 bases line up with TRBD1. CDR1 and CDR2 (germline): SNHLY, FYNNEI. The CDR3 is made up of 15 amino acids. V dropped 9 bases and J dropped 0; count of bases not matched to a gene: 5. CDR3 DNA: TGTGCCAGTCCCGGGACAGGGGGCATGAACACTGAAGCTTTCTTT. The encoded protein is CASPGTGGMNTEAFF.

The CDR3 reads CASSVHGQGETQYF. DNA for the CDR3: TGTGCCAGCAGCGTTCATGGACAGGGAGAGACCCAGTACTTC. The J gene is TRBJ2-5, the V gene TRBV9, with 8 nucleotides matching TRBD1. The CDR3 consists of 14 residues. Unmatched junction bases numbered 4, after V lost 2 bases and J lost 4 bases. The germline CDR1 and CDR2 sequences are SGDLS and YYNGEE.

This chain connects TRBV20-1 to TRBJ2-1; D is unclear. Trimming removed 2 bases at V and 8 bases at J, with 7 bases between. Germline CDR1 is DFQATT and CDR2 is SNEGSKA (reference sequence). The CDR3 contains 11 residues. CDR3 coding DNA: TGCAGTGCTAGATTCATCGATGAGCAGTTCTTC. The encoded protein is CSARFIDEQFF.

The gene calls are TRBV6-1 and TRBJ1-5; the match to TRBD1 covers 7 bases. With 3 bases clipped from V and 4 bases from J, the junction kept 3 bases outside the gene matches. Germline V gives CDR1 MNHNS, CDR2 SASEGT. The CDR3 has 14 residues. CDR3 amino acids: CASSDRQGNQPQHF. In nucleotides, the CDR3 is TGTGCCAGCAGTGACAGACAGGGAAATCAGCCCCAGCATTTT.

The chain employs TRBV19 and TRBJ1-5; 12 bases agree with TRBD1. Per the germline V gene, CDR1 is LNHDA and CDR2 is SQIVND (reference sequence). This CDR3 is 19 amino acids long. V lost 9 bases and J lost 4; bases outside the gene matches: 19. CDR3 sequence: CASRWVRDRGRFRNQPQHF. The DNA for the CDR3 is TGTGCCAGCCGATGGGTTCGGGACAGGGGGCGCTTTAGGAATCAGCCCCAGCATTTT.

The chain is built from TRBV10-3 and TRBJ2-2, with 10 nucleotides matching TRBD2. The CDR3 consists of 21 residues. Germline-derived CDR1 and CDR2 are ENHRY and SYGVKD. J was trimmed by 0 bases and V by 9 bases; bases with no gene match: 22. The CDR3 DNA follows: TGTGCCATTCTACAGGATTCGGGCCGGGTAGCGGGAGGACCGAACACCGGGGAGCTGTTTTTT. Amino acids: CAILQDSGRVAGGPNTGELFF.

The chain couples TRBV6-5 to TRBJ2-4, with unresolved D. The CDR3 consists of 10 residues. Germline V CDR1 and CDR2: MNHEY, SVGAGI. V lost 8 bases and J 6 bases, leaving 5 bases between the germline ends. DNA for the CDR3: TGTGCCAGCGGCAGAAACATTCAGTACTTC. Its protein is CASGRNIQYF.

Of note for this clone: An end of the junction differs from the germline gene, which may be a read error. The rearrangement links TRBV7-7 to TRBJ2-5; 8 bases agree with TRBD2. CDR3 size: 18 residues. In germline, CDR1 is SSHAT, CDR2 FNYEAQ (reference sequence). Written as DNA, the CDR3 is TGTGCTAGCAGCTTAGTAATGAGTAGCGGGGTCGGTAGAGAGACCCAGTACTTC. It translates to CASSLVMSSGVGRETQYF.

The rearrangement joins TRBV27 to TRBJ1-2, with a tentative D call TRBD1 (6 bases). CDR1 is MNHEY, CDR2 SMNVEV, per germline (reference sequence). V lost 8 bases and J lost 2, with 12 bases in between. The CDR3 is made up of 13 amino acids. The CDR3 DNA sequence: TGTGCCAGCCAGGGGCAGGGGAACTATGGCTACACCTTC. Translated, it gives CASQGQGNYGYTF.

The CDR3 loop is CASSSDRGRTDTQYF. The CDR3 nucleotides read TGTGCCAGCAGTTCAGACAGGGGGCGCACAGATACGCAGTATTTT. This rearrangement joins TRBV2 to TRBJ2-3, with 10 bases that match TRBD1. Germline V gene sequence: CDR1 SNHLY, CDR2 FYNNEI. Germline trimming cut 5 bases from V and 1 base from J; bases unmatched to any gene: 3. This CDR3 contains 15 residues. Full variable domain (outside the CDR3, taken from reference TRBV2 and TRBJ2-3): EPEVTQTPSHQVTQMGQEVILRCVPISNHLYFYWYRQILGQKVEFLVSFYNNEISEKSEIFDDQFSVERPDGSNFTLKIRSTKLEDSAMYFCASSSDRGRTDTQYFGPGTRLTVL.